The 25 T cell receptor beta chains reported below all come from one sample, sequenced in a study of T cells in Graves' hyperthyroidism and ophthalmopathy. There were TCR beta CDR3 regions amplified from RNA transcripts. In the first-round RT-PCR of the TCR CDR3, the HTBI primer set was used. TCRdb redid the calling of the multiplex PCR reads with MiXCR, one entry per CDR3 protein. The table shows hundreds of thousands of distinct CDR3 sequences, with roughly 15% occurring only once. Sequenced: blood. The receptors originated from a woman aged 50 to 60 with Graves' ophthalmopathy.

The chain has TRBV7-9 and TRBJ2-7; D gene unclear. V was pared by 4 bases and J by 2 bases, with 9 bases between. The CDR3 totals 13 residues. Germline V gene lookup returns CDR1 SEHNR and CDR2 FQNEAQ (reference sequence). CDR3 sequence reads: CASSWSSTYEQYF. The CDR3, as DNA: TGTGCCAGCAGCTGGTCCAGTACCTACGAGCAGTACTTC.

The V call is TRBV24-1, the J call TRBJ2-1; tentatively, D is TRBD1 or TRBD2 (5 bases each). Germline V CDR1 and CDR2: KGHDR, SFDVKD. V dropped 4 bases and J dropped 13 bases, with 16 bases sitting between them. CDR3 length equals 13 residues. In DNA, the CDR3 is TGTGCCACCAGTGACTCTGGGACGACGCTACAGTTCTTC. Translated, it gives CATSDSGTTLQFF.

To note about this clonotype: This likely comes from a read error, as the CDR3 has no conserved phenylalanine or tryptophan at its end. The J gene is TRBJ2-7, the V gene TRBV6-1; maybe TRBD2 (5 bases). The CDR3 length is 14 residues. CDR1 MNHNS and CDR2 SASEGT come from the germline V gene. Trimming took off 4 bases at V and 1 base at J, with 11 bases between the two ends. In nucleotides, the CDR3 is TGTGCCAGCAGTGGAAGCGGCCTTTCCTACGAGCAGTACCTC. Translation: CASSGSGLSYEQYL.

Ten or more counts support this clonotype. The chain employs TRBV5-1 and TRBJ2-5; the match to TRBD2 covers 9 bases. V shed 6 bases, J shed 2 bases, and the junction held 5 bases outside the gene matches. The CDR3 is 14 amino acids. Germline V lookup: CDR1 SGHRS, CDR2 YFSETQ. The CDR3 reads CASNSGRQQETQYF. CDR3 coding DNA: TGCGCCAGCAACAGCGGGAGGCAACAAGAGACCCAGTACTTC.

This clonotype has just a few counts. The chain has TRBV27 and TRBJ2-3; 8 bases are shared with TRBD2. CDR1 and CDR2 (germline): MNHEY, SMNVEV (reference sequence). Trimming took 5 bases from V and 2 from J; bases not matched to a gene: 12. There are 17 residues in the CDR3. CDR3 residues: CASSPGWGREATDTQYF. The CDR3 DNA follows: TGTGCCAGCAGTCCGGGGTGGGGGCGGGAGGCCACAGATACGCAGTATTTT.

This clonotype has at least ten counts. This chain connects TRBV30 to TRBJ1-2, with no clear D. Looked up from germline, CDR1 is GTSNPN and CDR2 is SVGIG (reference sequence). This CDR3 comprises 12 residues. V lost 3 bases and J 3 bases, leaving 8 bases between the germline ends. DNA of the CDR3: TGTGCCTGGAGGACCGATTACTATGGCTACACCTTC. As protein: CAWRTDYYGYTF.

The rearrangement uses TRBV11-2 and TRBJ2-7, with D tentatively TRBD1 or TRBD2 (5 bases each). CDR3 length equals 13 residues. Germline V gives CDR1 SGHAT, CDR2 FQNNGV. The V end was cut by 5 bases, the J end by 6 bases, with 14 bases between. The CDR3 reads CASSLRGRGEQYF. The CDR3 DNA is TGTGCCAGCAGCCTCCGGGGTAGGGGCGAGCAGTACTTC.

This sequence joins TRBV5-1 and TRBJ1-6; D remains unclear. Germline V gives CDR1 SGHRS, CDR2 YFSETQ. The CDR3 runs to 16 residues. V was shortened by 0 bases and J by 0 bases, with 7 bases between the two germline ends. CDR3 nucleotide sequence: TGCGCCAGCAGCTTGGGGGAGAGCTCCTATAATTCACCCCTCCACTTT. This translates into CASSLGESSYNSPLHF.

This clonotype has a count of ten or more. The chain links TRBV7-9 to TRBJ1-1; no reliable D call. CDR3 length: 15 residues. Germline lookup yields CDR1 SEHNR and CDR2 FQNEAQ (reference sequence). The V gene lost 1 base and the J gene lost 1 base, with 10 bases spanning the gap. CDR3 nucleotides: TGTGCCAGCAGCTTAGGGGCAGTCGGGAACACTGAAGCTTTCTTT. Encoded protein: CASSLGAVGNTEAFF.

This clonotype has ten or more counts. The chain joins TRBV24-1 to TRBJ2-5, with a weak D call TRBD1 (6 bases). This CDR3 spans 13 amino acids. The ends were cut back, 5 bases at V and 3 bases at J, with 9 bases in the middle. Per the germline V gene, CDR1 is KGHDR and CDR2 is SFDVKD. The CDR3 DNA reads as TGTGCCACCAGTGGGGCAGGGGAAGAGACCCAGTACTTC. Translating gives CATSGAGEETQYF.

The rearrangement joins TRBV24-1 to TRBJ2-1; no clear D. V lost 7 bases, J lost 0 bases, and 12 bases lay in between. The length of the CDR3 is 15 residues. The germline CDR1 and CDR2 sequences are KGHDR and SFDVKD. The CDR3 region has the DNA TGTGCCACCAGCGATCCGCGTAGCTCCTACAATGAGCAGTTCTTC. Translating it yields CATSDPRSSYNEQFF.

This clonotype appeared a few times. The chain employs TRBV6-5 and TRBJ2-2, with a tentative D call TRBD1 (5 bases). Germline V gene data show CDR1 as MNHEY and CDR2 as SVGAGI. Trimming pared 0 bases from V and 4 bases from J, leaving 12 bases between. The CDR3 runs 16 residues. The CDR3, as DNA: TGTGCCAGCAGTTACTCGATCAGGGAAGGCACCGGGGAGCTGTTTTTT. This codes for CASSYSIREGTGELFF.

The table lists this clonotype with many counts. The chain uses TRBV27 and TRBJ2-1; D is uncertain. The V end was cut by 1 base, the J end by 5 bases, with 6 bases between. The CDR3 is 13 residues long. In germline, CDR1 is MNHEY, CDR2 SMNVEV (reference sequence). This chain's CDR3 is CASSLFRNNEQFF. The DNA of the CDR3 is TGTGCCAGCAGTTTATTTCGGAACAATGAGCAGTTCTTC.

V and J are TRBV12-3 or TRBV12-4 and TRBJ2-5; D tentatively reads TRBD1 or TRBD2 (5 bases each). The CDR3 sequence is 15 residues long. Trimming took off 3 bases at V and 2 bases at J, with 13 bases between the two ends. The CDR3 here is CASSFAGRGQETQYF. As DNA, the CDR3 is TGTGCCAGCAGTTTTGCAGGGAGAGGACAAGAGACCCAGTACTTC.

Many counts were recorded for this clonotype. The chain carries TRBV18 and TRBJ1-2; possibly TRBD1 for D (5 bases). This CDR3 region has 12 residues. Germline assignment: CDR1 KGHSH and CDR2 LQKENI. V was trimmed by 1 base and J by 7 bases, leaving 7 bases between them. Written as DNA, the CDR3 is TGTGCCAGCTCACCACGGGGGATTGGCTACACCTTC. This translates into CASSPRGIGYTF.

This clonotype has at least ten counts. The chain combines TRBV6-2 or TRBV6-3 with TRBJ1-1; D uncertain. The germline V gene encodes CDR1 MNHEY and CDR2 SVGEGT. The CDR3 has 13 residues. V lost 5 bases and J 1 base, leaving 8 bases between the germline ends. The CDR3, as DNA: TGTGCCAGCAGTCACGGATGGAACACTGAAGCTTTCTTT. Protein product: CASSHGWNTEAFF.

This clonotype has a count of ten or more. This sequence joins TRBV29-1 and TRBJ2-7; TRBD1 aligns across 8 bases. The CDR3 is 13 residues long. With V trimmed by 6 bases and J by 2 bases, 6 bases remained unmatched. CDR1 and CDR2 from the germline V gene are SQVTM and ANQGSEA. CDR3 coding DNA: TGCAGCGTGAATCAGGGGGCGACCTACGAGCAGTACTTC. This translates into CSVNQGATYEQYF.

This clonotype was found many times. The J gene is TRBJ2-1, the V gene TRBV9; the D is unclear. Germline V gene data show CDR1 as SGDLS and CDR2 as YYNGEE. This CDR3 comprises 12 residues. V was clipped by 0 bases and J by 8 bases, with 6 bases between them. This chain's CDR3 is CASSVERHEQFF. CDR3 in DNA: TGTGCCAGCAGCGTAGAGCGTCATGAGCAGTTCTTC.

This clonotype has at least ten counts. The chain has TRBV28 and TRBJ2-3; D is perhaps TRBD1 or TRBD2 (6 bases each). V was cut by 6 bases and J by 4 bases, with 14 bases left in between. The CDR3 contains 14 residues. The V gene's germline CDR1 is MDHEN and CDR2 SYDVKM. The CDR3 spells CASRPGGVSDTQYF. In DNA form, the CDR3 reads TGTGCCAGCAGACCCGGGGGCGTCTCAGATACGCAGTATTTT.

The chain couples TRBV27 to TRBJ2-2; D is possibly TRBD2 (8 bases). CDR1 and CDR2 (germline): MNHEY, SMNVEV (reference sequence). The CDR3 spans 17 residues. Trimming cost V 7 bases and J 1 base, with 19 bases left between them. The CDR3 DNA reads TGTGCCAGCACCATAAGGGGGCTAGCGGGGAACACCGGGGAGCTGTTTTTT. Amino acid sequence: CASTIRGLAGNTGELFF.

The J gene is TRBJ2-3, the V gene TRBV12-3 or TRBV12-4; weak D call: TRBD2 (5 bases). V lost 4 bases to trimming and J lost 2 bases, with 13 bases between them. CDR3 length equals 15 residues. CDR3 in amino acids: CASSSSSGYTDTQYF. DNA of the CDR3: TGTGCCAGCAGTTCCTCCTCGGGATACACAGATACGCAGTATTTT.

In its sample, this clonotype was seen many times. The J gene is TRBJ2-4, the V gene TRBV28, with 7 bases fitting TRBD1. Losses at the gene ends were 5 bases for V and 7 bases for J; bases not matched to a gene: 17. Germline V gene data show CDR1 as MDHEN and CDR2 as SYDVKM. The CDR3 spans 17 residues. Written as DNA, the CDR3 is TGTGCCAGCAGTAAGAACAGGGGCCCTCGGAGGAGCAACATTCAGTACTTC. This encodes CASSKNRGPRRSNIQYF.

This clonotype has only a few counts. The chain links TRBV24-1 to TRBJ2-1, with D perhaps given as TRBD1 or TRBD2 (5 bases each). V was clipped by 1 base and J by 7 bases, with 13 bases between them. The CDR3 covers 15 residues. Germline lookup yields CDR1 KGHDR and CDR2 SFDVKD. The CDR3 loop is CATSDLRDRVNEQFF. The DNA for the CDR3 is TGTGCCACCAGTGATTTAAGGGACCGAGTTAATGAGCAGTTCTTC.

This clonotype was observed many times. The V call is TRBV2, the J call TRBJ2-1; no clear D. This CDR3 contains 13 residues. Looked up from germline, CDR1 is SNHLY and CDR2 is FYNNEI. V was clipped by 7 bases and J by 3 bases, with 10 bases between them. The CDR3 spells CASKPPLYNEQFF. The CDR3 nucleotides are TGTGCCAGCAAGCCCCCTCTCTACAATGAGCAGTTCTTC.

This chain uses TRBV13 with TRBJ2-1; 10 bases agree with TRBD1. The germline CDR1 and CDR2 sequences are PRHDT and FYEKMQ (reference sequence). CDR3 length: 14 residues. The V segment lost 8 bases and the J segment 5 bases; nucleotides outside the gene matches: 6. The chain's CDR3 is CASGDRGGDNEQFF. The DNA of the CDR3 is TGTGCCAGCGGGGACAGGGGAGGTGACAATGAGCAGTTCTTC.